This TCR beta chain was retrieved from a study of shared clonotypes between healthy human individuals. Study results and limitations: It was expected that sequencing depth would affect clonotype sharing among donors.

From germline, CDR1 is SNHLY and CDR2 FYNNEI. Trimming pared 11 bases from V and 4 bases from J, leaving 24 bases between. The CDR3 is 15 amino acids. Donors had no recently reported acute infections or vaccinations and were HIV-negative. Of note for this clone: What it binds is not known.

Some clones are missing from TCRdb's copy, which holds only in-frame ones; the method was immunoSEQ multiplex PCR. The sample carries some 980,000 clones, 76% recorded once. This chain uses TRBV2 with TRBJ2-7; D uncertain. This receptor was taken from a man aged 18-30 years in good health. Sequencing input: memory CD4+ T cells sorted from blood. Subset reported: CD45RA-negative fraction. CDR3 amino acids: CAAQFEKPAAYEQYF. The DNA for the CDR3 is TGTGCCGCACAATTTGAAAAGCCTGCGGCATACGAGCAGTACTTC.